These T cell receptor beta chains were read from a single sample in a study of T-cell reconstitution after alpha-beta-depleted transplantation in children. TCRdb itself ran the PCR reads through MiXCR, one entry per CDR3 protein. The profile covers approximately 32,000 distinct CDR3 sequences, with over 6.5% appearing a single time and around 27% taken by the ten largest. The material was peripheral blood, obtained 60 days after TCRalphabeta/CD19-depleted stem cell transplant. Receptor source: a child under two years old who had a stem cell transplant for acute myeloid leukemia, so the T cells may come from the graft donor. Each CDR3 is given with its conserved first and last residue. D genes are given only for firm matches. The size entry is marked missing in some rows and otherwise reads once, few, many or a size class.

D	V	size	J	CDR3	DNA
.	TRBV5-8	many	TRBJ2-3	CASSLFLAGDTQYF	TGTGCCAGCAGCTTGTTTCTAGCTGGGGATACGCAGTATTTT
.	TRBV27	many	TRBJ1-5	CASSLDSSDQPQHF	TGTGCCAGCAGTTTGGACAGTTCCGATCAGCCCCAGCATTTT
.	TRBV11-2	.	TRBJ1-2	CASSSLDGPYGYTF	TGTGCCAGCAGCTCCCTTGACGGACCCTATGGCTACACCTTC
.	TRBV3-1	many	TRBJ1-1	CASSRKNTEAFF	TGTGCCAGCAGCAGGAAGAACACTGAAGCTTTCTTT
.	TRBV11-2	many	TRBJ2-3	CASSFQEDTQYF	TGTGCCAGCAGCTTTCAAGAGGATACGCAGTATTTT
.	TRBV7-9	.	TRBJ2-4	CASSFGSLAKNIQYF	TGTGCCAGCAGCTTCGGGAGTTTAGCCAAAAACATTCAGTACTTC
.	TRBV7-6	many	TRBJ2-3	CASSSRDISDTQYF	TGTGCCAGCAGCTCCCGGGACATCTCAGATACGCAGTATTTT
TRBD2	TRBV19	many	TRBJ2-6	CASSIPPKILAGGYSGANVLTF	TGTGCCAGTAGTATTCCCCCAAAGATACTAGCGGGGGGTTACTCTGGGGCCAACGTCCTGACTTTC
.	TRBV24-1	many	TRBJ2-2	CATSGIGGTGELFF	TGTGCCACCAGTGGAATAGGGGGGACCGGGGAGCTGTTTTTT
TRBD1	TRBV5-1	many	TRBJ2-2	CASKLRTGIAGELFF	TGCGCCAGTAAACTCCGGACAGGGATCGCCGGGGAGCTGTTTTTT
.	TRBV7-7	.	TRBJ2-2	CASSQRRGTGELFF	TGTGCTAGCAGCCAACGCCGCGGGACCGGGGAGCTGTTTTTT
.	TRBV2	many	TRBJ1-2	CASRGHGYTF	TGTGCCAGCAGGGGTCATGGCTACACCTTC
.	TRBV7-9	many	TRBJ2-7	CASSLSFGVRREQYF	TGTGCCAGCAGCTTAAGTTTTGGGGTCCGTAGGGAGCAGTACTTC
TRBD2	TRBV20-1	many	TRBJ2-3	CSARDSTSGRGWYNTDTQYF	TGCAGTGCTAGAGATTCTACTAGCGGGCGGGGATGGTACAACACAGATACGCAGTATTTT
.	TRBV6-4	many	TRBJ2-1	CASNVRTAYNEQFF	TGTGCCAGCAATGTGAGGACAGCTTACAATGAGCAGTTCTTC
.	TRBV12-3/TRBV12-4	.	TRBJ2-5	CAISLAPSPGPRQETQYF	TGTGCCATCAGTTTAGCGCCCTCTCCGGGACCCCGCCAAGAGACCCAGTACTTC
TRBD1	TRBV4-3	many	TRBJ2-7	CASSQSPGQLYEQYF	TGCGCCAGCAGCCAAAGCCCGGGACAGCTCTACGAGCAGTACTTC
.	TRBV28	few	TRBJ2-7	CASSSPIYEQYF	TGTGCCAGCAGTTCCCCGATCTACGAGCAGTACTTC
TRBD1	TRBV7-3	many	TRBJ2-2	CASSSTGNGELFF	TGTGCCAGCAGCTCGACAGGGAATGGGGAGCTGTTTTTT
.	TRBV29-1	many	TRBJ1-2	CSVRKYGYTF	TGCAGCGTGAGGAAATATGGCTACACCTTC
TRBD1	TRBV9	many	TRBJ2-7	CASNVGGDRVYEQYF	TGTGCCAGCAACGTTGGGGGGGACAGGGTTTACGAGCAGTACTTC
TRBD2	TRBV5-1	.	TRBJ2-5	CASSLAVGGWQETQYF	TGCGCCAGCAGCTTGGCCGTCGGGGGGTGGCAAGAGACCCAGTACTTC
TRBD2	TRBV15	.	TRBJ2-5	CATSREGLAARETQYF	TGTGCCACCAGCAGAGAAGGACTAGCGGCCCGGGAGACCCAGTACTTC
.	TRBV7-2	many	TRBJ2-4	CASSYRTGRNIQYF	TGTGCCAGCAGCTACCGAACAGGACGGAACATTCAGTACTTC
.	TRBV6-5	many	TRBJ2-7	CASSYGQHPGPSYEQYF	TGTGCCAGCAGTTACGGCCAACACCCAGGGCCTTCCTACGAGCAGTACTTC
TRBD1	TRBV7-2	many	TRBJ2-7	CASSSAQGVPYEQYF	TGTGCCAGCAGCTCGGCGCAGGGGGTGCCCTACGAGCAGTACTTC
.	TRBV7-2	many	TRBJ1-1	CASKYGRVTTRFSF	TGTGCCAGCAAGTACGGCAGGGTGACGACTAGGTTTTCTTTT
.	TRBV29-1	many	TRBJ2-1	CSVGAGASYNEQFF	TGCAGCGTTGGGGCGGGTGCCTCCTACAATGAGCAGTTCTTC
TRBD1	TRBV5-1	many	TRBJ2-7	CASSLVPPGQGLYEQYF	TGCGCCAGCAGCTTGGTCCCACCGGGACAGGGGCTTTACGAGCAGTACTTC
.	TRBV10-3	many	TRBJ2-7	CAIRSDRVGLLAYEQYF	TGTGCCATCAGGTCCGACAGGGTGGGACTGTTAGCCTACGAGCAGTACTTC
.	TRBV28	many	TRBJ2-7	CASSWSGYEQYF	TGTGCCAGCAGTTGGTCTGGCTACGAGCAGTACTTC
TRBD2	TRBV20-1	many	TRBJ2-3	CSARKSLAGGPRDTQYF	TGCAGTGCTAGAAAGTCGCTAGCGGGGGGGCCGAGAGATACGCAGTATTTT
.	TRBV29-1	many	TRBJ1-1	CSVEANTEAFF	TGCAGCGTTGAAGCCAACACTGAAGCTTTCTTT
.	TRBV3-1	many	TRBJ2-5	CASSVNLLPAPETQYF	TGTGCCAGCAGCGTTAACCTACTCCCTGCCCCAGAGACCCAGTACTTC
.	TRBV5-1	many	TRBJ2-7	CASSAGGSLYEQYF	TGCGCCAGCAGCGCCGGAGGTTCCCTCTACGAGCAGTACTTC
TRBD1	TRBV5-1	many	TRBJ2-5	CASSKGQAQETQYF	TGCGCCAGCAGCAAAGGACAGGCTCAAGAGACCCAGTACTTC
.	TRBV5-4	few	TRBJ2-7	CASSLDGSYEQYF	TGTGCCAGCAGCTTGGACGGATCTTACGAGCAGTACTTC
TRBD1	TRBV29-1	many	TRBJ2-2	CSAGQDTTGELFF	TGCAGCGCCGGACAGGACACCACCGGGGAGCTGTTTTTT
TRBD1	TRBV5-1	many	TRBJ2-5	CASSFILRQGGETQYF	TGCGCCAGCAGTTTTATATTAAGACAGGGCGGGGAGACCCAGTACTTC
.	TRBV11-2	many	TRBJ1-6	CASSLNYSPLHF	TGTGCCAGCAGCCTTAACTATTCACCCCTCCACTTT
TRBD1	TRBV20-1	many	TRBJ2-7	CSARAPRDRTFYEQYF	TGCAGTGCTAGAGCCCCCCGGGACAGGACCTTTTACGAGCAGTACTTC
.	TRBV9	many	TRBJ2-1	CASSPPDGREQFF	TGTGCCAGCAGCCCCCCCGATGGGCGTGAGCAGTTCTTC
.	TRBV4-3	few	TRBJ2-6	CASSQGAGARGANVLTF	TGCGCCAGCAGCCAAGGGGCAGGGGCTCGGGGGGCCAACGTCCTGACTTTC
TRBD1	TRBV29-1	many	TRBJ2-2	CSVGTGPTGELFF	TGCAGCGTCGGGACAGGGCCAACCGGGGAGCTGTTTTTT
.	TRBV27	many	TRBJ2-7	CASGSSSYEQYF	TGTGCCAGCGGGAGTAGCTCCTACGAGCAGTACTTC
TRBD1	TRBV20-1	many	TRBJ2-7	CSAREDRYEQYF	TGCAGTGCTAGAGAGGACAGGTACGAGCAGTACTTC
TRBD1	TRBV6-6	many	TRBJ2-7	CASRRDSTYEQYF	TGTGCCAGCAGACGGGACAGTACCTACGAGCAGTACTTC
.	TRBV2	many	TRBJ1-5	CASSEWGGQEHF	TGTGCCAGCAGTGAATGGGGTGGGCAGGAGCATTTT
.	TRBV12-3/TRBV12-4	.	TRBJ2-6	CALSFPRDTKTGANVLTF	TGTGCCCTCAGTTTCCCCCGGGACACCAAAACTGGGGCCAACGTCCTGACTTTC
.	TRBV20-1	many	TRBJ2-3	CSASHLIREATSTDTQYF	TGCAGTGCTTCCCACCTAATACGGGAAGCAACTAGCACAGATACGCAGTATTTT
.	TRBV3-1	many	TRBJ2-5	CASSQDWGPSETQYF	TGTGCCAGCAGCCAAGATTGGGGACCTTCAGAGACCCAGTACTTC
TRBD1	TRBV6-1	many	TRBJ2-7	CASSTDRVMKQYF	TGTGCCAGCAGCACGGACAGGGTCATGAAGCAGTACTTC
.	TRBV12-3/TRBV12-4	.	TRBJ2-5	CTRSLRLLGNYYQETQYF	TGTACCCGCAGTTTAAGGTTGTTGGGTAATTACTACCAAGAGACCCAGTACTTC
TRBD2	TRBV5-1	many	TRBJ2-1	CASSPGLAGAPYNEQFF	TGCGCCAGCAGCCCTGGACTAGCGGGCGCCCCCTACAATGAGCAGTTCTTC
.	TRBV12-3/TRBV12-4	many	TRBJ2-1	CASTLEGNEQFF	TGTGCCAGCACCCTAGAGGGCAATGAGCAGTTCTTC
.	TRBV4-2	many	TRBJ1-2	CASSQESGGGLTDYGYTF	TGTGCCAGCAGCCAAGAATCTGGAGGAGGGCTGACCGACTATGGCTACACCTTC
.	TRBV7-9	medium-sized	TRBJ1-1	CASSRWRDTEAFF	TGTGCCAGCAGCCGGTGGCGGGACACTGAAGCTTTCTTT
TRBD2	TRBV4-2	.	TRBJ2-7	CASSQDIRLAGTSSYEQYF	TGTGCCAGCAGCCAAGACATCCGACTAGCGGGAACGAGCTCCTACGAGCAGTACTTC